The source of this T cell receptor (beta chain) is a study of T-cell reconstitution after alpha-beta-depleted transplantation in children. TCRbeta library construction was performed incorporating unique molecular identifiers. Each CDR3 protein is one row after TCRdb ran MiXCR on the PCR reads. The data contain more than 550,000 distinct CDR3 sequences, roughly a tenth of them singletons. This clonotype was counted only a few times. CDR1 is SGHTA and CDR2 is FQGNSA in the germline V gene. This CDR3 comprises 14 residues. The V gene lost 2 bases and the J gene lost 2 bases, with 9 bases spanning the gap.

The sample in question was PBMCs from the stem cell graft donor, obtained from the stem cell graft. This TCR was recovered from a human donor who donated a stem cell graft to a child with acute myeloid leukemia. The genes are TRBV7-2 and TRBJ1-2; possibly TRBD1 for D (6 bases). The chain's CDR3 is CASSLSGQNYGYTF. DNA for the CDR3: TGTGCCAGCAGCTTATCGGGACAAAACTATGGCTACACCTTC.